This T cell receptor beta chain was identified during a study of response to subunit inactivated influenza vaccine. Study results and limitations: The authors suggested that few new T cells are recruited per seasonal influenza vaccination.

This clonotype was counted only a few times. What it recognizes is unknown. MiXCR was run by TCRdb on the RT-PCR reads, yielding one entry per CDR3 protein. The sample records around 520,000 distinct CDR3 sequences, about 25% being singletons. The V gene lost 1 base and the J gene lost 11 bases, with 3 bases spanning the gap. The CDR3 is 11 amino acids. The sample was CD4+ T cells sorted from PBMCs, taken more than 4 days after vaccination. The origin of this receptor is a man between 45 and 60 years old who received an inactivated influenza vaccine. This chain uses TRBV12-3 or TRBV12-4 with TRBJ1-6; D not resolved. This CDR3 is CASSLGAPLHF. In DNA form, the CDR3 reads TGTGCCAGCAGTTTAGGGGCACCCCTCCACTTT.